A selection of T cell receptor beta chains follows, all from one sample in a study of response to subunit inactivated influenza vaccine. TCRdb used MiXCR to reprocess the RT-PCR reads, holding one entry per CDR3 protein. The table has 650,000 to 700,000 distinct CDR3 sequences, more than 15% seen once; the top ten hold 11%. The sample was PBMCs from blood, taken 11 to 12 days after vaccination. Source of these receptors: a man aged 45-65 years who received an inactivated influenza vaccine. Both conserved end residues are part of each CDR3. The D gene is left open where the match is weak.

TRBJ2-7 18 TRBV28 TRBD2 CASSLGTSVGDIRWEQYF
TRBJ2-3 16 TRBV5-1 TRBD1 CASSPSDRGITDTQYF
TRBJ2-4 15 TRBV25-1 TRBD1 CASSPAGKGQDIQYF
TRBJ1-4 16 TRBV20-1 - CSARSGRGLANEKLFF
TRBJ2-3 15 TRBV3-1 - CASSQGGTRTDTQYF
TRBJ1-1 14 TRBV6-1 TRBD1 CASSGDRAFRQAFF
TRBJ2-7 17 TRBV5-1 - CASSNSGGGTAISEQYF
TRBJ1-1 15 TRBV19 TRBD1 CASSVGQGARTEAFF
TRBJ1-2 15 TRBV12-3/TRBV12-4 - CASSISGAGVYGYTF
TRBJ1-4 16 TRBV28 TRBD1 CASSLSWDRGDEKLFF
TRBJ2-1 14 TRBV7-7 - CASSLTEGYNEQFF
TRBJ2-7 14 TRBV7-2 TRBD1 CASSTQPGQGEQYF
TRBJ2-2 15 TRBV7-9 - CASSSVRRDTGELFF
TRBJ1-6 12 TRBV20-1 - CSARHQRVSLHF
TRBJ2-2 15 TRBV19 - CASSMIARNTGELFF
TRBJ2-2 12 TRBV11-1 - CASRQGSGELFF
TRBJ2-3 20 TRBV12-3/TRBV12-4 TRBD2 CASGSTPGLAGGTSTDTQYF
TRBJ2-2 14 TRBV6-1 - CASTLGTNTGELFF
TRBJ1-2 15 TRBV9 TRBD1 CASSIRDSSFYGYTF
TRBJ2-5 13 TRBV5-1 - CASRRDRGETQYF
TRBJ2-3 14 TRBV20-1 - CSARGAGHTDTQYF
TRBJ2-1 12 TRBV6-1 - CASSGWGNEQFF
TRBJ1-1 13 TRBV2 - CASKMAENTEAFF
TRBJ2-7 13 TRBV20-1 TRBD1 CSARGGQGNEQYF
TRBJ2-1 15 TRBV7-2 TRBD1 CASSLGGGVVNEQFF
TRBJ2-7 13 TRBV7-2 - CASSLDTFYEQYF
TRBJ2-3 16 TRBV12-3/TRBV12-4 TRBD2 CASSPLAGGQRDTQYF
TRBJ2-1 14 TRBV9 - CASTADASYNEQFF
TRBJ2-7 16 TRBV7-2 - CASSLVSRGPTYEQYF
TRBJ2-7 15 TRBV5-1 TRBD2 CASSSGTSGSYEQYF
TRBJ2-7 16 TRBV7-9 - CASSLALRTSSYEQYF
TRBJ1-5 14 TRBV12-3/TRBV12-4 - CASSYRDSNQPQHF
TRBJ2-5 14 TRBV29-1 TRBD1 CSARARGRKETQYF
TRBJ2-7 13 TRBV12-3/TRBV12-4 TRBD2 CASSLSGSVEQYF
TRBJ2-1 15 TRBV18 TRBD2 CASSPATSGYNEQFF
TRBJ2-2 15 TRBV28 - CASSRNGQPTGELFF
TRBJ1-4 19 TRBV7-8 TRBD1 CASSLAWTGSLATNEKLFF
TRBJ1-1 12 TRBV10-3 - CAISESRTEAFF
TRBJ2-1 15 TRBV28 - CASRILGTNYNEQFF
TRBJ1-1 11 TRBV5-6 TRBD1 CASNQGAEAFF
TRBJ2-7 14 TRBV11-2 - CASSLDNYSYEQYF
TRBJ2-7 17 TRBV20-1 TRBD2 CSASGTSGRARSYEQYF
TRBJ2-3 14 TRBV20-1 TRBD2 CSAPSGASTDTQYF
TRBJ2-7 16 TRBV28 TRBD2 CASSPPGLAELYEQYF
TRBJ2-1 15 TRBV2 TRBD1 CASITGTGGLVEQFF
TRBJ1-1 14 TRBV15 - CATSRDRGGTEAFF
TRBJ2-3 15 TRBV27 - CASSLVQGLTDTQYF
TRBJ2-5 14 TRBV4-1 - CASSRPSLQETQYF
TRBJ1-5 14 TRBV12-3/TRBV12-4 TRBD1 CATTMTGKAQPQHF
TRBJ1-5 15 TRBV15 - CATSREQLDNQPQHF
TRBJ2-7 13 TRBV28 - CASSFTGLNEQYF
TRBJ1-1 17 TRBV12-3/TRBV12-4 - CASSVIRVNLVNTEAFF
TRBJ2-3 15 TRBV6-2/TRBV6-3 TRBD2 CASTYVAGGTDTQYF
TRBJ2-1 12 TRBV4-1 - CASSQKGVQQFF
TRBJ2-7 15 TRBV14 TRBD2 CASSPLAGLIYEQYF
TRBJ2-1 15 TRBV20-1 - CSANTGGRSYNEQFF
TRBJ2-7 14 TRBV7-9 TRBD1 CASSSRDRGTEQYF
TRBJ2-7 14 TRBV10-3 - CAISESRDTYEQYF
TRBJ1-1 16 TRBV7-2 - CASRPRVGGLNTEAFF
TRBJ2-1 15 TRBV12-3/TRBV12-4 TRBD2 CASSFGVAGRRGQFF